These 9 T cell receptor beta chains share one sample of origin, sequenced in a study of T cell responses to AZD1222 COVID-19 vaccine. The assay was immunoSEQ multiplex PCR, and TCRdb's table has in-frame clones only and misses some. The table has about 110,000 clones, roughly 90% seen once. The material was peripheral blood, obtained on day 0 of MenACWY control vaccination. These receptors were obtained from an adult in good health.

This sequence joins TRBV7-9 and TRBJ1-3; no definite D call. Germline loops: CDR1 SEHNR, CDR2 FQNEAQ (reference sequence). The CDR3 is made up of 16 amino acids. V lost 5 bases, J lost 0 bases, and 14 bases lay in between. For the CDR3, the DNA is TGTGCCAGCAGCGCGCATAAAGGTTCCTCTGGAAACACCATATATTTT. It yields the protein CASSAHKGSSGNTIYF.

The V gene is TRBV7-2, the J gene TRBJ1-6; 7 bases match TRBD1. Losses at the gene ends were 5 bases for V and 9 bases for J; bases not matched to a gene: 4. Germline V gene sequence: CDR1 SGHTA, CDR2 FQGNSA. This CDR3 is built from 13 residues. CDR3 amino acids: CASSATGVSPLHF. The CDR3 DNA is TGTGCCAGCAGCGCCACAGGGGTTTCACCCCTCCACTTT.

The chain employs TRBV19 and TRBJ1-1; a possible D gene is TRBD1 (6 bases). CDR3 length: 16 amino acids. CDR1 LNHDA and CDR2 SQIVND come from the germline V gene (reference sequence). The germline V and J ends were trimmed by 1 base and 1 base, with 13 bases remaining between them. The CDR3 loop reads CASSIVAGVENTEAFF. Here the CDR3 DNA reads TGTGCCAGTAGTATAGTTGCAGGGGTTGAGAACACTGAAGCTTTCTTT.

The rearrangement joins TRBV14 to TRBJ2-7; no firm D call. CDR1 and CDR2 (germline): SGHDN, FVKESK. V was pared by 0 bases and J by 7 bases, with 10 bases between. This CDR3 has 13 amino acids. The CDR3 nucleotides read TGTGCCAGCAGCCAAGAGTTCGTAGGGGAGCAGTACTTC. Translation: CASSQEFVGEQYF.

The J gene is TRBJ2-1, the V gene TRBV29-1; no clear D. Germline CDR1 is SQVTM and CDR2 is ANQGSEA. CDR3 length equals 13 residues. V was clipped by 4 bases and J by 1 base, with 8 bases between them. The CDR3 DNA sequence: TGCAGCGTTGGAAAACTATCCTACAATGAGCAGTTCTTC. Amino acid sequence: CSVGKLSYNEQFF.

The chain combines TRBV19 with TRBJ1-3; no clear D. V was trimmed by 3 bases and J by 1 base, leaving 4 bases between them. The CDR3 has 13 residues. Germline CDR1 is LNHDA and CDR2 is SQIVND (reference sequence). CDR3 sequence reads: CASSIWSGNTIYF. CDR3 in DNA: TGTGCCAGTAGTATTTGGTCTGGAAACACCATATATTTT.

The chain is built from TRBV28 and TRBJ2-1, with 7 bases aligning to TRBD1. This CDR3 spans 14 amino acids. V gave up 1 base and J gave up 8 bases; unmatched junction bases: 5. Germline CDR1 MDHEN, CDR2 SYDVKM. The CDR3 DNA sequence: TGTGCCAGCAGTTTATTCTACAGGGGCCATGAGCAGTTCTTC. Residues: CASSLFYRGHEQFF.

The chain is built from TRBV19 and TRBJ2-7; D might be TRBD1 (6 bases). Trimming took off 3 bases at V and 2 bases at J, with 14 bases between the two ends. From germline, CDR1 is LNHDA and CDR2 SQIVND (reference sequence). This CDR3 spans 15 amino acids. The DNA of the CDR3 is TGTGCCAGTAGTATTGCAGGGGCGACACCCTACGAGCAGTACTTC. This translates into CASSIAGATPYEQYF.

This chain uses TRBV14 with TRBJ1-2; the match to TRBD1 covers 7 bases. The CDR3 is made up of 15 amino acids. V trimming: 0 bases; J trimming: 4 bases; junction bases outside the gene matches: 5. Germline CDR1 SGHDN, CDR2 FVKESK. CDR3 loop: CASSQDRQGIYGYTF. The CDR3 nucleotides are TGTGCCAGCAGCCAAGACCGACAGGGAATCTATGGCTACACCTTC.